The clone carrying this T cell receptor (beta chain) came up many times. The study amplified TCR beta CDR3 regions using RNA transcripts. RT-PCR in the first round used HTBI primers; a second-round multiplex PCR followed. TCRdb fed the multiplex PCR reads into MiXCR, producing one record per CDR3 protein. The profile covers around 1.1 million distinct CDR3 sequences, with about 40% appearing a single time and roughly 10% taken by the ten largest. These data are taken from a study of Graves' ophthalmopathy and Graves' hyperthyroidism. The V end lost 2 bases, the J end lost 6 bases, and 16 bases lay between the germline ends. The germline V gene encodes CDR1 MGHRA and CDR2 YSYEKL. This CDR3 is 15 amino acids long.

The V call is TRBV4-1, the J call TRBJ1-2; D not certain. This receptor was obtained from an adult man with Graves' hyperthyroidism. Sequences were obtained from peripheral blood or thyroid tissue (not recorded which). CDR3 sequence (DNA): TGCGCCAGCAGCCAAAGGATCTTGGGCTATGATGGCTACACCTTC. It is translated as CASSQRILGYDGYTF.